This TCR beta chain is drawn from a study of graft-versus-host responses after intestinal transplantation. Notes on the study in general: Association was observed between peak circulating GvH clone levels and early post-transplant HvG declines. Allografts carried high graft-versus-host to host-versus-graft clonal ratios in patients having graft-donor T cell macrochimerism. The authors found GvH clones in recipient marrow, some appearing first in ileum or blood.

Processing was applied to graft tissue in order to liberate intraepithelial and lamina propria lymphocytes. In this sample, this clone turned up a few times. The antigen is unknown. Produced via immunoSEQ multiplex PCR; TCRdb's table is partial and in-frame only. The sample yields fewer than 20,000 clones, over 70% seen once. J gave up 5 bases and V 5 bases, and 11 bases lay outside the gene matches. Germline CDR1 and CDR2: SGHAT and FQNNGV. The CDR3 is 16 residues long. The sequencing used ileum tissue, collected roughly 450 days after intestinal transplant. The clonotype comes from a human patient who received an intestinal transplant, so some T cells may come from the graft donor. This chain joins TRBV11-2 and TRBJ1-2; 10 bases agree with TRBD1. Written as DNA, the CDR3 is TGTGCCAGCAGCGGCCGGGACAGGGGAAAGGAATATGGCTACACCTTC. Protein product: CASSGRDRGKEYGYTF.